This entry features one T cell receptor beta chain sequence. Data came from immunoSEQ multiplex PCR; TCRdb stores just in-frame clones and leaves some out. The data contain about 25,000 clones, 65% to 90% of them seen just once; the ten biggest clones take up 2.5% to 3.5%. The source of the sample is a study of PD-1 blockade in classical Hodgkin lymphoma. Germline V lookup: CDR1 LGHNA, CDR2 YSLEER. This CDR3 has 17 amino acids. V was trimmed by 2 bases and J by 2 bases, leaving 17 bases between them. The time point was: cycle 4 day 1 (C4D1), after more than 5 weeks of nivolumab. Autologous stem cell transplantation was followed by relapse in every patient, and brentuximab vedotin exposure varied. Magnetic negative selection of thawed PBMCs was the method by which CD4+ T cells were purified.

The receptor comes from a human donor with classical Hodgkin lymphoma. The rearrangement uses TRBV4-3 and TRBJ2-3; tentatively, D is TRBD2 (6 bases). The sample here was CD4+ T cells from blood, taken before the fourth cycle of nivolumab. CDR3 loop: CASSQTRTGESTDTQYF. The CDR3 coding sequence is TGCGCCAGCAGCCAAACCCGCACGGGGGAGTCCACAGATACGCAGTATTTT.